This T cell receptor beta chain appears in the sequencing data of a study of blood T cell repertoires in COVID-19. Study context: Italy, Spain and the United States were the sources of the convalescent and acute COVID-19 samples. PBMCs, B-cell-depleted T cells, or T cells provided the cDNA or gDNA that made up the material.

Original handling: Quantification of nucleated cells was approximated via reference gene primer amplification. Libraries were prepared by immunoSEQ multiplex PCR; TCRdb keeps only in-frame clonotypes and omits some of them. V and J calls and clone size are those listed in that table; D and trimming were worked out from the DNA. The sample yields a few hundred thousand clones, about 86% seen once. CDR1 and CDR2 from the germline V gene are SGHAT and FQNNGV. V lost 1 base, J lost 2 bases, and 7 bases stayed unmatched. The CDR3 runs 16 residues. The sequence came from an elderly man with acute or convalescent COVID-19. The specimen was peripheral blood. V gene TRBV11-2 combines with J gene TRBJ2-7, with 8 bases lining up with TRBD2. CDR3 protein: CASSLATTSAAYEQYF. CDR3 DNA: TGTGCCAGCAGCTTAGCCACGACTAGCGCAGCCTACGAGCAGTACTTC. The whole variable domain, remainder taken from reference TRBV11-2 and TRBJ2-7, is EAGVAQSPRYKIIEKRQSVAFWCNPISGHATLYWYQQILGQGPKLLIQFQNNGVVDDSQLPKDRFSAERLKGVDSTLKIQPAKLEDSAVYLCASSLATTSAAYEQYFGPGTRLTVT.